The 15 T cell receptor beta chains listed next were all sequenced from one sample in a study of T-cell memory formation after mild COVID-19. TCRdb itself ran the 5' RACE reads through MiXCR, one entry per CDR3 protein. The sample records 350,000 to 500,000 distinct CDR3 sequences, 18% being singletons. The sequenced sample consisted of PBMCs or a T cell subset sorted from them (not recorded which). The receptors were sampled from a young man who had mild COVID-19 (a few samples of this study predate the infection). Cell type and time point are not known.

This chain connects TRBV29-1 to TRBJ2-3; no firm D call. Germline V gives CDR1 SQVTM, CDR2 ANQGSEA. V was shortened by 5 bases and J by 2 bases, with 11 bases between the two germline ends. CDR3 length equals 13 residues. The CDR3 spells CSVIWVVTDTQYF. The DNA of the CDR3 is TGCAGCGTTATATGGGTGGTCACAGATACGCAGTATTTT.

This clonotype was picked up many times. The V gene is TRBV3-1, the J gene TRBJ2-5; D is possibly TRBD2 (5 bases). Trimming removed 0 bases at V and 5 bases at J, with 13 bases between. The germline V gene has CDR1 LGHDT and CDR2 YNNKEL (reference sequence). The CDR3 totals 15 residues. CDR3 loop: CASSQDALAWETQYF. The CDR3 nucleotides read TGTGCCAGCAGCCAAGATGCCCTAGCTTGGGAGACCCAGTACTTC.

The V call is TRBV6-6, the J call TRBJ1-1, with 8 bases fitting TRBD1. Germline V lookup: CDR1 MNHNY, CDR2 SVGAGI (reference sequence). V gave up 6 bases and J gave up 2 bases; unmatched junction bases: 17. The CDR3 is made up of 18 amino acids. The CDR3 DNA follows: TGTGCCAGCAGATCTGCGCCTCGACTGGACAGGGCCAACACTGAAGCTTTCTTT. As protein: CASRSAPRLDRANTEAFF.

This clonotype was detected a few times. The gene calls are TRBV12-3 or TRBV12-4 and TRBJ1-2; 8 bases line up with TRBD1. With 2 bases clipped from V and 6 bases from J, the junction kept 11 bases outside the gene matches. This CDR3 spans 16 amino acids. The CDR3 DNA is TGTGCCAGCAGTTTACCCCGGGACAGGTTGACTGATGGCTACACCTTC. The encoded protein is CASSLPRDRLTDGYTF.

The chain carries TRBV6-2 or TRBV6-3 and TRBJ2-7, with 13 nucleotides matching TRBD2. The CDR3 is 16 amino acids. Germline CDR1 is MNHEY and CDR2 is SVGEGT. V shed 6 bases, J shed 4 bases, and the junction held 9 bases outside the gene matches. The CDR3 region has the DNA TGTGCCAGCAGCCTTGGACTAGCGGGGGCCCATTACGAGCAGTACGTC. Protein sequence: CASSLGLAGAHYEQYV.

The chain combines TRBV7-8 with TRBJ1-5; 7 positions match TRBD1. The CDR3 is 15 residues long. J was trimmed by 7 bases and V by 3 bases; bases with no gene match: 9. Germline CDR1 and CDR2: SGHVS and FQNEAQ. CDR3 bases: TGTGCCAGCAGCTTGTTAGGGGGCGCGAGCCAGCCCCAGCATTTT. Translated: CASSLLGGASQPQHF.

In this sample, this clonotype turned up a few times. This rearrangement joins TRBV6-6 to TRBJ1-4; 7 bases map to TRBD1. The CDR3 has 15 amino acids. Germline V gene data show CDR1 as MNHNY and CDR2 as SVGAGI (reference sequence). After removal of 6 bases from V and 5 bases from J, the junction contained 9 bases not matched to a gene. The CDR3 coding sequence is TGTGCCAGCAGCCGGGACAGAGGAGAGAATGAAAAACTGTTTTTT. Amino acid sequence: CASSRDRGENEKLFF.

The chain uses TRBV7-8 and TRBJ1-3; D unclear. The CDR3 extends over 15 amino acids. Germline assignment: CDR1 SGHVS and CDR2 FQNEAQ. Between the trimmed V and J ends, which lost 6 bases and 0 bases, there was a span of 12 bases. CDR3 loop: CASRSIQTSGNTIYF. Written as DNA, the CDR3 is TGTGCCAGCAGATCAATTCAGACCTCTGGAAACACCATATATTTT.

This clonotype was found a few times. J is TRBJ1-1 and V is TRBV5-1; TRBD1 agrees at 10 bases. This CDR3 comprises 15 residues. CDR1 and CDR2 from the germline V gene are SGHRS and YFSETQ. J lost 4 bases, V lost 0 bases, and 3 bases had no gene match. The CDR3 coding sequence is TGCGCCAGCAGCTTGGAGAGGACAGGGGGCACTGAAGCTTTCTTT. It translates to CASSLERTGGTEAFF.

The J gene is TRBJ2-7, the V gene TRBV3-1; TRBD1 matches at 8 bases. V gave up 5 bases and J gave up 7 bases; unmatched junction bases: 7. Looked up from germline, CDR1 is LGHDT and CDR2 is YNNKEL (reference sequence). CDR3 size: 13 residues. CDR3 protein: CASSSGGAGEQYV. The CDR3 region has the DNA TGTGCCAGCAGCTCAGGGGGCGCGGGAGAGCAGTACGTC.

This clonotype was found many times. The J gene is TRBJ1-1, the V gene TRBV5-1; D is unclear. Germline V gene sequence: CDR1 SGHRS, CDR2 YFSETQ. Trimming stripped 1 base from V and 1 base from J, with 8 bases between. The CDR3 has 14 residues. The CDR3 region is CASSLTGKNTEAFF. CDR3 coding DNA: TGCGCCAGCAGCTTGACCGGGAAGAACACTGAAGCTTTCTTT. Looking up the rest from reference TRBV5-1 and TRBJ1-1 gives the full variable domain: KAGVTQTPRYLIKTRGQQVTLSCSPISGHRSVSWYQQTPGQGLQFLFEYFSETQRNKGNFPGRFSGRQFSNSRSEMNVSTLELGDSALYLCASSLTGKNTEAFFGQGTRLTVV.

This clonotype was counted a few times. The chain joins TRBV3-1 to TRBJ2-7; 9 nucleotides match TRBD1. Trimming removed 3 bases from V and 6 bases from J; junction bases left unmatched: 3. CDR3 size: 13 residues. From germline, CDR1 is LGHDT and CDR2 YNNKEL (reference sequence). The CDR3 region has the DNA TGTGCCAGCAGCCAGACAGGGGGGGGCGAGCAGTACTTC. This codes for CASSQTGGGEQYF.

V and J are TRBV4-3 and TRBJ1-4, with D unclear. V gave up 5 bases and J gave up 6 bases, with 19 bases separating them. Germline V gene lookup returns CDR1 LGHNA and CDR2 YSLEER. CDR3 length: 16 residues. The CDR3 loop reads CASSADGRPGYEKLFF. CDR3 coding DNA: TGCGCCAGCAGCGCTGATGGACGTCCGGGGTATGAAAAACTGTTTTTT.

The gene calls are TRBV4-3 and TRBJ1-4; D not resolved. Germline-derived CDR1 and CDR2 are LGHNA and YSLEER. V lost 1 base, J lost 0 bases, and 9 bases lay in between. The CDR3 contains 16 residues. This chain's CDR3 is CASSQAPITTNEKLFF. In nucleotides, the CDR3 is TGCGCCAGCAGCCAAGCCCCCATAACAACTAATGAAAAACTGTTTTTT.

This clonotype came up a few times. CDR3 region: CASSQDRAAAGLTQYF. The CDR3, as DNA: TGTGCCAGCAGCCAAGATAGGGCGGCAGCTGGGCTGACCCAGTACTTC. The rearrangement joins TRBV4-2 to TRBJ2-5; D is ambiguous. CDR1 and CDR2 from the germline V gene are LGHNA and YNFKEQ. V lost 0 bases, J lost 7 bases, and 18 bases lay in between. CDR3 length: 16 amino acids.